The present entry profiles one T cell receptor beta chain with its context. TCRdb keeps only in-frame clones here, not all; method: immunoSEQ multiplex PCR. This sample has about 34,000 clones, with around 90% found just once. The sample originates from a study of T cell changes during pregnancy in multiple sclerosis. Germline V CDR1 and CDR2: MGHDK, SYGVNS. This CDR3 is built from 17 residues. Losses at the gene ends were 1 base for V and 2 bases for J; bases not matched to a gene: 8. V is TRBV25-1 and J is TRBJ2-7; 10 bases match TRBD2. Sequences were derived from CD8+ T cells from peripheral blood mononuclear cells, sampled in the third trimester of pregnancy. The source of this sequence is a female donor with multiple sclerosis, enrolled in a pregnancy study. This CDR3 is CASSESPSGGGTYEQYF. CDR3 nucleotides: TGTGCCAGCAGTGAATCCCCTAGCGGGGGTGGGACCTACGAGCAGTACTTC.